This TCR beta chain stems from a study of cytomegalovirus exposure and HLA in healthy donors. About the research overall: Earlier findings included roughly 100 million unique TCR beta sequences obtained from approximately 170 million T cells.

Primers: 60 Vbeta forward and 13 Jbeta reverse. Clones were read by immunoSEQ multiplex PCR, and TCRdb kept only the in-frame ones, dropping some. Here the sample spans 150,000 to 200,000 clones, approximately 72% being singletons. Unrecorded for this donor was the CMV serostatus. Remarks on this clone: Its antigen is as yet unknown.

Broader study findings: In an earlier analysis, productive rearrangement rates for most beta V segments clustered near 87% or 30%. Rarity marked most TCR sequences, yet some public TCRs occurred in many donors.

J was trimmed by 0 bases and V by 8 bases; bases with no gene match: 6. The germline gives CDR1 SNHLY, CDR2 FYNNEI. This CDR3 spans 14 amino acids. Specimen: PBMCs. This receptor was taken from a human donor in good health. The genes are TRBV2 and TRBJ2-5; 7 bases agree with TRBD2. The chain's CDR3 is CASSAGGYQETQYF. CDR3 in DNA: TGTGCCAGCTCTGCCGGGGGGTACCAAGAGACCCAGTACTTC.